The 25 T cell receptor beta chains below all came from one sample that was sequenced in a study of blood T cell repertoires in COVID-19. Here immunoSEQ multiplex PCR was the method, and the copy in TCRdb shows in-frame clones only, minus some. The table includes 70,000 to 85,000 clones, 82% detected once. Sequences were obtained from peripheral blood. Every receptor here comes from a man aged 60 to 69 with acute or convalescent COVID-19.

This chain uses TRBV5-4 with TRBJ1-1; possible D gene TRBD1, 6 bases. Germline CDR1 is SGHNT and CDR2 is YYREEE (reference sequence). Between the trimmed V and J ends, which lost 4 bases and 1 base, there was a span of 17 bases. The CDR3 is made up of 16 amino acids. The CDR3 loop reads CASSPTGGGGNTEAFF. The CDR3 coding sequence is TGTGCCAGCAGCCCTACGGGGGGCGGGGGGAACACTGAAGCTTTCTTT.

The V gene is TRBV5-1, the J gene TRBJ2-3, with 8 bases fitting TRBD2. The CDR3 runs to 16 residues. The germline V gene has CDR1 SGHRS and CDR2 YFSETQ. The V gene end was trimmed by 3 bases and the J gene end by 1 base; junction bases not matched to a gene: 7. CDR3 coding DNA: TGCGCCAGCAGCTACGAGCGGGGGCCCCGCACAGATACGCAGTATTTT. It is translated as CASSYERGPRTDTQYF.

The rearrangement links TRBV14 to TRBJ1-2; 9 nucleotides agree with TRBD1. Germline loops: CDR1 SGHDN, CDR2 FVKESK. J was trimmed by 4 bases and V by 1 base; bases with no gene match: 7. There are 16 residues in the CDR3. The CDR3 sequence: CASSQVGQGVGYGYTF. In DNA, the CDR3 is TGTGCCAGCAGCCAAGTGGGACAGGGAGTTGGCTATGGCTACACCTTC. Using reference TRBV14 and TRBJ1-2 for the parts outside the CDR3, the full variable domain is EAGVTQFPSHSVIEKGQTVTLRCDPISGHDNLYWYRRVMGKEIKFLLHFVKESKQDESGMPNNRFLAERTGGTYSTLKVQPAELEDSGVYFCASSQVGQGVGYGYTFGSGTRLTVV.

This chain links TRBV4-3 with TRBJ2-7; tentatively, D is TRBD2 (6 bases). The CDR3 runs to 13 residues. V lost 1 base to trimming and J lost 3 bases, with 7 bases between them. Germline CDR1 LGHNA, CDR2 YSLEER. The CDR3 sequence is CASSQGLDYEQYF. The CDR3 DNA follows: TGCGCCAGCAGCCAAGGACTAGACTACGAGCAGTACTTC.

CDR3 DNA: TGTGCCAGCAGATCTAGCGGGGGTGGGGACGAGCAGTACTTC. This translates into CASRSSGGGDEQYF. The chain is built from TRBV7-9 and TRBJ2-7; 10 nucleotides agree with TRBD2. The CDR3 has 14 amino acids. V dropped 6 bases and J dropped 5; count of bases not matched to a gene: 7. Germline values: CDR1 SEHNR, CDR2 FQNEAQ (reference sequence).

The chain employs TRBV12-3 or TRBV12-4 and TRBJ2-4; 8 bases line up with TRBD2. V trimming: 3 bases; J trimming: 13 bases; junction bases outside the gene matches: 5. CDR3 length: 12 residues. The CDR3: CASSFRTSQQYF. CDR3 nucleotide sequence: TGTGCCAGCAGTTTTAGGACTAGCCAACAGTACTTC.

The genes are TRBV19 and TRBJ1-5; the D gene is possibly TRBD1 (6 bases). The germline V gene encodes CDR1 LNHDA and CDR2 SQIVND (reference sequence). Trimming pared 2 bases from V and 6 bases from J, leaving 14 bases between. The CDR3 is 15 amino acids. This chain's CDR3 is CASSISGGGGQPQHF. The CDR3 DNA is TGTGCCAGTAGTATAAGTGGGGGGGGCGGTCAGCCCCAGCATTTT.

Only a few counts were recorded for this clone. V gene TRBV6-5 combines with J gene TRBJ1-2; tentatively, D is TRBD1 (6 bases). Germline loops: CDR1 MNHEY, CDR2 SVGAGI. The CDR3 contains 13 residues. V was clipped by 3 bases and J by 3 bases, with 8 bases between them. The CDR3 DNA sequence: TGTGCCAGCAGTTATAACAGGGACTATGGCTACACCTTC. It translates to CASSYNRDYGYTF.

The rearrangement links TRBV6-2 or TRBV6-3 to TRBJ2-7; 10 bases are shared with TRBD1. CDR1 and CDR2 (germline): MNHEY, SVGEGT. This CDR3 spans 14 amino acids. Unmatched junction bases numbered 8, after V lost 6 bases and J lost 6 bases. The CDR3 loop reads CASSQAGQGVEQYF. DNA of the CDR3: TGTGCCAGCAGCCAGGCCGGACAGGGGGTCGAGCAGTACTTC.

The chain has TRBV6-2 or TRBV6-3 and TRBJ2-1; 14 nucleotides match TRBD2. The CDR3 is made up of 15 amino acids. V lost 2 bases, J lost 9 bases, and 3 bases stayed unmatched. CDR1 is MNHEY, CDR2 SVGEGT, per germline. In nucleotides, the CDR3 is TGTGCCAGCAGTTACGGGGGACTAGCGGGAGCTGAGCAGTTCTTC. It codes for CASSYGGLAGAEQFF.

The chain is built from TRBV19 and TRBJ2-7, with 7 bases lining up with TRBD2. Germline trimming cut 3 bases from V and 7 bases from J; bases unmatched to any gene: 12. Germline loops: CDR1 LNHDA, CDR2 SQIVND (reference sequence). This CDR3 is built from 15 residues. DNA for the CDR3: TGTGCCAGTAGTATGTTTGGGACTACCCCGATGGAGCAGTACTTC. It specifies CASSMFGTTPMEQYF.

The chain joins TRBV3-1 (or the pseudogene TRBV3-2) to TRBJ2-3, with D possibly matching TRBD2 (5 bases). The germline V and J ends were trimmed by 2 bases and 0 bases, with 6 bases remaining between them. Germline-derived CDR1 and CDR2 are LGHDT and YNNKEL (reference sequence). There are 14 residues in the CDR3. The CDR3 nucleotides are TGTGCCAGCAGCCAAAGGACTAGCACAGATACGCAGTATTTT. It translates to CASSQRTSTDTQYF.

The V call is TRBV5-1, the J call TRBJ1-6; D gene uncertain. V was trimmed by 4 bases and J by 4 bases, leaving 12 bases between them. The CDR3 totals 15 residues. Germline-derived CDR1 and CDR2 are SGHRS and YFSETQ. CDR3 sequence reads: CASSLSTGYNSPLHF. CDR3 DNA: TGCGCCAGCAGCCTATCGACGGGTTATAATTCACCCCTCCACTTT.

The CDR3 here is CASSVSTTNEKLFF. The CDR3 region has the DNA TGTGCCAGCAGCGTGTCTACAACTAATGAAAAACTGTTTTTT. V is TRBV5-4 and J is TRBJ1-4; D gene unclear. Germline-derived CDR1 and CDR2 are SGHNT and YYREEE (reference sequence). The CDR3 sequence is 14 residues long. Trimming left V 4 bases short and J 0 bases short, with 7 bases between.

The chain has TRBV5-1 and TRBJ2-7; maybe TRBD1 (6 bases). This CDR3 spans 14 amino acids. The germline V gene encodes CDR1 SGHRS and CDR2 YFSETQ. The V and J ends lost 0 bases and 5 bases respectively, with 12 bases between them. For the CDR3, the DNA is TGCGCCAGCAGCTTGGGGTTTACAGGGAACGAGCAGTACTTC. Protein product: CASSLGFTGNEQYF.

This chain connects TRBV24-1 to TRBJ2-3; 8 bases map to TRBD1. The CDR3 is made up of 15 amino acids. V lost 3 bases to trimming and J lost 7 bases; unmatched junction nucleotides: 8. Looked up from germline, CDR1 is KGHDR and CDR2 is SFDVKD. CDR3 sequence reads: CATSDRTGIMYTQYF. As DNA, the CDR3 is TGTGCCACCAGTGATCGGACAGGGATAATGTATACGCAGTATTTT.

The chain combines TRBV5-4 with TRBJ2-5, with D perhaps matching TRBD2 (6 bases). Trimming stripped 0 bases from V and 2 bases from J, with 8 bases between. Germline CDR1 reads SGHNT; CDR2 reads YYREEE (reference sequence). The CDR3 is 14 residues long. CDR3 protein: CASSLGGGQETQYF. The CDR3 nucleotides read TGTGCCAGCAGCTTGGGTGGGGGGCAAGAGACCCAGTACTTC.

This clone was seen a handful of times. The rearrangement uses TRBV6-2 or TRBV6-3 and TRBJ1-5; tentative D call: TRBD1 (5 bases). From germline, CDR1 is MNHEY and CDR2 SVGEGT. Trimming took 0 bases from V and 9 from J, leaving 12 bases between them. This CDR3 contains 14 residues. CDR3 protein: CASSYSAGPWPQHF. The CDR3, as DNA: TGTGCCAGCAGTTACTCGGCGGGACCCTGGCCCCAGCATTTT.

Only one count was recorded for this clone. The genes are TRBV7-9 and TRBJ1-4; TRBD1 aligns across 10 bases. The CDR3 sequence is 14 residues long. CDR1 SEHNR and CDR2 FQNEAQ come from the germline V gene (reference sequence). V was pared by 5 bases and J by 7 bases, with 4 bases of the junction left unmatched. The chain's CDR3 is CASSSRDRGEKLFF. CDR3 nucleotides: TGTGCCAGCAGCAGCCGGGACAGGGGTGAAAAACTGTTTTTT.

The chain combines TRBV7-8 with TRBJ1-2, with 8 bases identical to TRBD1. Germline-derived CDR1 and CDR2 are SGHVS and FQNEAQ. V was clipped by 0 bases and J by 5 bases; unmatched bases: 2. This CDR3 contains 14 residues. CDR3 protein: CASSLAGTGYGYTF. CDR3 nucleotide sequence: TGTGCCAGCAGCTTAGCGGGGACAGGTTATGGCTACACCTTC.

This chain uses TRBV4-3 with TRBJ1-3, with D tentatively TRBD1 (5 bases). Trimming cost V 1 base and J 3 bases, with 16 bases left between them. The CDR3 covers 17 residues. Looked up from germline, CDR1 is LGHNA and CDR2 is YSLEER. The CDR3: CASSQVYAGLNGNTIYF. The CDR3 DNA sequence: TGCGCCAGCAGCCAAGTCTACGCAGGGTTAAATGGAAACACCATATATTTT.

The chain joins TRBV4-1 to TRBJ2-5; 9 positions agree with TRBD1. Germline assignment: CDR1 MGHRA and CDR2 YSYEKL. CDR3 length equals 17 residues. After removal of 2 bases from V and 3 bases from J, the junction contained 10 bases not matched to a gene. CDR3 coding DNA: TGCGCCAGCAGCCAATGGGGTTCCAGGACAGGGGAAGAGACCCAGTACTTC. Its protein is CASSQWGSRTGEETQYF.

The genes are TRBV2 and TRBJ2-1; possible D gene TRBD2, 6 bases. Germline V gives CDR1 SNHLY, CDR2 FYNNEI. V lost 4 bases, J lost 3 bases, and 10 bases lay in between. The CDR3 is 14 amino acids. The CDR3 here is CASSGGTRYNEQFF. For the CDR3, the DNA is TGTGCCAGCAGTGGCGGGACTCGCTACAATGAGCAGTTCTTC.

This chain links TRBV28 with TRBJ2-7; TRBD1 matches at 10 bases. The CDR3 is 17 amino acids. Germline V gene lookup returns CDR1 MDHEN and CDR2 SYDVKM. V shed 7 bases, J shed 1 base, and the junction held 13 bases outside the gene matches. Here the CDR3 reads CASIRDRGKIGSYEQYF. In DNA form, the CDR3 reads TGTGCCAGCATCAGGGACAGGGGCAAAATCGGATCCTACGAGCAGTACTTC. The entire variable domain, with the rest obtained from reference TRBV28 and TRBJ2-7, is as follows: DVKVTQSSRYLVKRTGEKVFLECVQDMDHENMFWYRQDPGLGLRLIYFSYDVKMKEKGDIPEGYSVSREKKERFSLILESASTNQTSMYLCASIRDRGKIGSYEQYFGPGTRLTVT.

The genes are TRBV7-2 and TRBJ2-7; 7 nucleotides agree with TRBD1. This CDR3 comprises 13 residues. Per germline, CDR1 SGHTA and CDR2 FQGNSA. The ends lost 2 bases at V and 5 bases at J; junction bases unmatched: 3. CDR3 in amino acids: CASSLSTGDEQYF. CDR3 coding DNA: TGTGCCAGCAGCTTAAGTACAGGGGACGAGCAGTACTTC. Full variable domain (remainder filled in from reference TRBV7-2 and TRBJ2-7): GAGVSQSPSNKVTEKGKDVELRCDPISGHTALYWYRQSLGQGLEFLIYFQGNSAPDKSGLPSDRFSAERTGGSVSTLTIQRTQQEDSAVYLCASSLSTGDEQYFGPGTRLTVT.